These T cell receptor beta chains were read from a single sample in a study of blood T cell repertoires in COVID-19. Some clones are missing from TCRdb's copy, which holds only in-frame ones; the method was immunoSEQ multiplex PCR. The sample gives roughly 170,000 clones, about 87% of which show up once; approximately 2.5% is in the top ten. The sequenced sample was peripheral blood. The receptors derive from a man aged 35 to 55 with active or convalescent COVID-19. The CDR3 runs from the conserved cysteine through the conserved F or W. D genes are given only for firm matches. The size entry is marked missing in some rows and otherwise reads once, few, many or a size class.

clone_size j_call cdr3_length d_call v_call cdr3_nt cdr3_aa
. TRBJ1-6 14 TRBD1 TRBV19 TGTGCCAGTAGTTTCCGGGACAGAAATTCACCCCTCCACTTT CASSFRDRNSPLHF
. TRBJ1-1 14 . TRBV7-9 TGTGCCAGCAGCTTACAGGCCCTGAACACTGAAGCTTTCTTT CASSLQALNTEAFF
. TRBJ1-2 14 . TRBV24-1 TGTGCCACCAGTGATAACAGGGATAACTATGGCTACACCTTC CATSDNRDNYGYTF
. TRBJ1-5 13 . TRBV12-3/TRBV12-4 TGTGCCAGCAGTACATTCCAGGCGCAGCCCCAGCATTTT CASSTFQAQPQHF
once TRBJ2-5 16 TRBD2 TRBV30 TGTGCCTGGAGCGGGCTAGCGGGGGGGGCCCAAGAGACCCAGTACTTC CAWSGLAGGAQETQYF
. TRBJ2-5 15 TRBD1 TRBV9 TGTGCCAGCAGCTCCCGACCGGGACAGCAAGAGACCCAGTACTTC CASSSRPGQQETQYF
. TRBJ2-5 14 TRBD1 TRBV14 TGTGCCAGCAGCCGGGACAGGGTCCAAGAGACCCAGTACTTC CASSRDRVQETQYF
. TRBJ2-3 14 . TRBV5-1 TGCGCCAGCAGCTTGGAACAGGGTACAGATACGCAGTATTTT CASSLEQGTDTQYF
. TRBJ2-5 14 . TRBV3-1/TRBV3-2 TGTGCCAGCAGCCCGACAGTTACCCAAGAGACCCAGTACTTC CASSPTVTQETQYF
. TRBJ1-6 16 TRBD1 TRBV13 TGTGCCAGCAGCAAACGGAGGGACAGCTATAATTCACCCCTCCACTTT CASSKRRDSYNSPLHF
. TRBJ2-3 12 . TRBV20-1 TGCAGTGCTAGTGGCGGGGAAGATACGCAGTATTTT CSASGGEDTQYF
. TRBJ1-1 13 . TRBV10-2 TGCGCCAGCTTGGACAGCTCGTTCACTGAAGCTTTCTTT CASLDSSFTEAFF
. TRBJ1-2 13 TRBD1 TRBV13 TGTGCCAGCAGCTTAGACAGGGGGTACGGCTACACCTTC CASSLDRGYGYTF
. TRBJ1-6 14 TRBD1 TRBV18 TGTGCCAGCTCATACGACAGGGGAAATTCACCCCTCCACTTT CASSYDRGNSPLHF
. TRBJ2-6 18 TRBD1 TRBV23-1 TGCGCCAGCAGTCAAGAGACAGGGGGTTACTCTGGGGCCAACGTCCTGACTTTC CASSQETGGYSGANVLTF
. TRBJ1-6 14 TRBD1 TRBV4-1 TGCGCCAGCAGCCTGGGACAGATTAATTCACCCCTCCACTTT CASSLGQINSPLHF
. TRBJ2-1 14 . TRBV29-1 TGCAGCCTCCTAGGTGTGACCTCCTACAATGAGCAGTTCTTC CSLLGVTSYNEQFF
. TRBJ2-7 13 . TRBV28 TGTGCCAGCAGCCGACAGAGCTCCTACGAGCAGTACTTC CASSRQSSYEQYF
once TRBJ2-7 14 TRBD1 TRBV10-3 TGTGCCACCGTGGGCGGGACAGGCGGCTACGAGCAGTACTTC CATVGGTGGYEQYF
. TRBJ1-1 14 . TRBV5-1 TGCGCCAGCAGCTCCCCGAGTAGGAACACTGAAGCTTTCTTT CASSSPSRNTEAFF
. TRBJ2-3 15 . TRBV20-1 TGCAGTGCTAGTATTACCAGCCGGGACACAGATACGCAGTATTTT CSASITSRDTDTQYF
once TRBJ1-1 16 . TRBV27 TGTGCCAGCAGTTTATCAACCGGGACTTTTAGGACTGAAGCTTTCTTT CASSLSTGTFRTEAFF
. TRBJ2-7 15 . TRBV5-6 TGTGCCAGCAGCACCAGGGGCGATATCTCCTACGAGCAGTACTTC CASSTRGDISYEQYF
. TRBJ2-3 17 TRBD2 TRBV9 TGTGCCAGCAGCGTAGAAGTAGCGGGGTTCTTGTCAGATACGCAGTATTTT CASSVEVAGFLSDTQYF
. TRBJ2-5 13 . TRBV28 TGTGCCAGCAGTTTCGGGAATATGAAGACCCAGTACTTC CASSFGNMKTQYF
once TRBJ2-5 15 TRBD2 TRBV3-1/TRBV3-2 TGTGCCAGCAGTCCTAGCGGGGGGGCGGGGCGTACCCAGTACTTC CASSPSGGAGRTQYF
. TRBJ1-2 16 TRBD1 TRBV27 TGTGCCAGCAGTATCCGAGGCGGGACAGAGAACTATGGCTACACCTTC CASSIRGGTENYGYTF
. TRBJ1-1 13 . TRBV2 TGTGCCAGCAGTGGAGACAGTAACACTGAAGCTTTCTTT CASSGDSNTEAFF
. TRBJ1-2 14 TRBD1 TRBV4-1 TGCGCCAGCAGCCCGCGGACAGGGGAGTATGGCTACACCTTC CASSPRTGEYGYTF
. TRBJ2-3 14 . TRBV5-1 TGCGCCAGCAGCTTGGTTGACATCGTGGATACGCAGTATTTT CASSLVDIVDTQYF
once TRBJ1-2 12 . TRBV11-3 TGTGCCAGCAGCCAGGCAGGGTATGGCTACACCTTC CASSQAGYGYTF
few TRBJ1-4 14 . TRBV7-9 TGTGCCAGCAGCTTAATGATGGAGGTCGAAAAACTGTTTTTT CASSLMMEVEKLFF
. TRBJ2-2 13 . TRBV5-4 TGTGCCAGCTGGGGGCTCGAATCCGGGGAGCTGTTTTTT CASWGLESGELFF
. TRBJ2-5 16 TRBD2 TRBV10-3 TGTGCCATCAGTGAGCCAACTAGCGGGGGAAGAGAGACCCAGTACTTC CAISEPTSGGRETQYF
. TRBJ1-6 15 TRBD1 TRBV27 TGTGCCAGCAGCCTTACAGGGGGGGTAGGCTCACCCCTCCACTTT CASSLTGGVGSPLHF
. TRBJ1-4 16 . TRBV4-3 TGCGCCAGCAGCCAAGATCAGGGCGCAACTAATGAAAAACTGTTTTTT CASSQDQGATNEKLFF
. TRBJ1-1 14 . TRBV19 TGTGCCAGCCACCTGGCAGGGGCAAACACTGAAGCTTTCTTT CASHLAGANTEAFF
once TRBJ2-3 19 TRBD2 TRBV6-8 TGTGCCAGCAGACTGGGACTAGCGGGGGGCCTAGGGAGCACAGATACGCAGTATTTT CASRLGLAGGLGSTDTQYF
. TRBJ1-5 16 . TRBV21-1 TGTGCCAGCAGCAAATTGCTGGGGGCTCTCAATCAGCCCCAGCATTTT CASSKLLGALNQPQHF
. TRBJ1-1 14 . TRBV3-1/TRBV3-2 TGTGCCAGCAGCCTAACAGGGATCGTGGCTGAAGCTTTCTTT CASSLTGIVAEAFF
. TRBJ2-3 17 TRBD2 TRBV7-2 TGTGCCAGCAGCCCACACGTAGCGGGGTCTAGCACAGATACGCAGTATTTT CASSPHVAGSSTDTQYF
. TRBJ2-7 14 . TRBV21-1 TGTGCCAGCAGCGCCCGGGACAGGGTTTACGAGCAGTACTTC CASSARDRVYEQYF
few TRBJ1-5 14 . TRBV10-3 TGTGCCATCAGTGAGCAGATGGGAGAACAGCCCCAGCATTTT CAISEQMGEQPQHF
. TRBJ2-3 12 . TRBV12-3/TRBV12-4 TGTGCCAGCTCTATGTTTGCAGATACGCAGTATTTT CASSMFADTQYF
. TRBJ1-2 14 TRBD1 TRBV19 TGTGCCAGTAGTAGTTTACAGGGGGCCTATGGCTACACCTTC CASSSLQGAYGYTF
. TRBJ1-2 13 TRBD1 TRBV27 TGTGCCAGCAGTTTCGGGACAGGGGAAGGCTACACCTTC CASSFGTGEGYTF
. TRBJ2-3 12 . TRBV15 TGTGCCACCAGCAGAGATGCGGATACGCAGTATTTT CATSRDADTQYF
. TRBJ2-4 14 . TRBV27 TGTGCCAGCAGTTACGGTGGCGGTCAAAACATTCAGTACTTC CASSYGGGQNIQYF
few TRBJ1-6 16 TRBD1 TRBV28 TGTGCCAGCAGGACATCGGACAGGGGTAACAATTCACCCCTCCACTTT CASRTSDRGNNSPLHF
. TRBJ1-4 15 . TRBV5-5 TGTGCCAGCAGCTTGGGGCGGGGAACTAATGAAAAACTGTTTTTT CASSLGRGTNEKLFF
. TRBJ1-6 13 . TRBV27 TGTGCCAGCAGTCCCTTACAGGGAGCACCCCTCCACTTT CASSPLQGAPLHF
once TRBJ1-1 17 TRBD1 TRBV5-1 TGCGCCAGCAGCTTGGCCTTGACAGGGGCTATGAACACTGAAGCTTTCTTT CASSLALTGAMNTEAFF
. TRBJ2-1 14 TRBD1 TRBV3-1/TRBV3-2 TGTGCCAGCAGCCCATTAGGGACAGACAATGAGCAGTTCTTC CASSPLGTDNEQFF
. TRBJ1-2 15 . TRBV29-1 TGCAGCGTTGGGGGCGCCTATTCCAAAAACTATGGCTACACCTTC CSVGGAYSKNYGYTF
once TRBJ1-4 14 . TRBV19 TGTGCCAGTGGTAAGCAGGCGCCGAATGAAAAACTGTTTTTT CASGKQAPNEKLFF
. TRBJ2-5 15 TRBD1 TRBV24-1 TGTGCCACCAGCCCGGGACAGGGGGAGTTGGAGACCCAGTACTTC CATSPGQGELETQYF
. TRBJ1-6 15 . TRBV7-6 TGTGCCAGCAGCCAGGCACAGAATTATAATTCACCCCTCCACTTT CASSQAQNYNSPLHF